This is a list of T cell receptor beta chains from one sample in a study of blood T cell repertoires in COVID-19. Clones were sequenced by immunoSEQ multiplex PCR, and TCRdb holds only the in-frame ones, with some missing. This table has around 78,000 clones, 80% to 90% appearing once. The sequencing input was peripheral blood. The receptors were sampled from a man aged 45-60 years with active COVID-19. Each CDR3 is given with its conserved first and last residue. D genes are given only for firm matches. The listing skips clone size in some rows; elsewhere it reads once, few, many or a size class.

d_call	v_call	j_call	clone_size	cdr3_nt	cdr3_aa
-	TRBV6-5	TRBJ2-5	once	TGTGCCAGCGGCCCTAGAGGGGCAGGGGAAGAGACCCAGTACTTC	CASGPRGAGEETQYF
TRBD1	TRBV5-1	TRBJ1-4	once	TGCGCCAGCAGCGCACAGGGGTCCTCCGAAAAACTGTTTTTT	CASSAQGSSEKLFF
-	TRBV5-1	TRBJ2-3	few	TGCGCCAGCAGCTGGAGGGGTCCCGCAACAGATACGCAGTATTTT	CASSWRGPATDTQYF
-	TRBV6-5	TRBJ2-1	-	TGTGCCAGCAGTTTCTCCACGACTCTGGTCTACAATGAGCAGTTCTTC	CASSFSTTLVYNEQFF
TRBD2	TRBV5-1	TRBJ2-3	-	TGCGCCAGCAGCCACAGCGGGGGGAAAACAGATACGCAGTATTTT	CASSHSGGKTDTQYF
TRBD1	TRBV5-5	TRBJ1-2	-	TGTGCCAGCAGCGACAGGGCCCCTGACGGTGACTATGGCTACACCTTC	CASSDRAPDGDYGYTF
TRBD1	TRBV11-1	TRBJ2-7	-	TGTGCCAGCAGCTTAGAGACAGGGCAAAGCTACGAGCAGTACTTC	CASSLETGQSYEQYF
-	TRBV24-1	TRBJ1-2	-	TGTGCCACCAGTGGGACAGAAGCTAACTATGGCTACACCTTC	CATSGTEANYGYTF
-	TRBV19	TRBJ1-5	once	TGTGCCAGTAGTAGCAGGGGATATCAGCCCCAGCATTTT	CASSSRGYQPQHF
-	TRBV18	TRBJ2-7	-	TGTGCCAGCTCACCATCGCCAGGGGACTACGAGCAGTACTTC	CASSPSPGDYEQYF
-	TRBV6-5	TRBJ2-3	once	TGTGCCAGCAGTTCAGAACGGGAGTTCACAGATACGCAGTATTTT	CASSSEREFTDTQYF
-	TRBV5-5	TRBJ2-5	-	TGTGCCAGCAGCTTGGCCCTTAATCTAGCGCTCATCCAAGAGACCCAGTACTTC	CASSLALNLALIQETQYF
-	TRBV7-8	TRBJ2-7	-	TGTGCCAGCAGCGCCTTAGAAGCCTCCTACGAGCAGTACTTC	CASSALEASYEQYF
TRBD1	TRBV6-2/TRBV6-3	TRBJ2-7	-	TGTGCCAGCAGTTCGGACAGGCCCGAGCAGTACTTC	CASSSDRPEQYF
TRBD1	TRBV25-1	TRBJ1-2	-	TGTGCCAGCAGTGATCTCCGGACAGGGGGCGGCTACACCTTC	CASSDLRTGGGYTF
-	TRBV6-6	TRBJ2-3	-	TGTGCCAGCAGGGAAGGGACTGCAGATACGCAGTATTTT	CASREGTADTQYF
TRBD2	TRBV5-6	TRBJ2-7	few	TGTGCCAGCAGCTCGACTAGCGGTGGCGAGCAGTACTTC	CASSSTSGGEQYF
-	TRBV27	TRBJ2-1	-	TGTGCCAGCAGTTTAGGCGGGTATTCTAGCAATGAGCAGTTCTTC	CASSLGGYSSNEQFF
-	TRBV28	TRBJ2-1	-	TGTGCCAGCAGCCAGACTAGAGTTCAATTCTTC	CASSQTRVQFF
TRBD1	TRBV5-1	TRBJ1-1	once	TGCGCCAGCAGCTTGTACGGGACAGGGTCCGGGAACACTGAAGCTTTCTTT	CASSLYGTGSGNTEAFF
-	TRBV5-1	TRBJ2-7	-	TGCGCCAGCAGCTTGGATTCAGGGACAACCTACGAGCAGTACTTC	CASSLDSGTTYEQYF
TRBD1	TRBV27	TRBJ2-5	-	TGTGCCAGCAGTTTATTTGGACAGGGAGAGACCCAGTACTTC	CASSLFGQGETQYF
-	TRBV4-3	TRBJ2-2	-	TGCGCCAGCAGTGCCGGGTCCAAGGGAGGCGGGGAGCTGTTTTTT	CASSAGSKGGGELFF
TRBD2	TRBV10-3	TRBJ2-7	-	TGTGCCATCACTAGCGGGAGCTACGAGCAGTACTTC	CAITSGSYEQYF
-	TRBV9	TRBJ1-6	few	TGTGCCAGCAGCGTAGAAGTAGGGGGTGGATCACCCCTCCACTTT	CASSVEVGGGSPLHF
TRBD1	TRBV30	TRBJ1-2	-	TGTGCCTGGAGACAGGGGGCCATCTATGGCTACACCTTC	CAWRQGAIYGYTF
-	TRBV30	TRBJ2-2	-	TGTGCCTGGAGCCGGGGGGCGGGACTGTATACCGGGGAGCTGTTTTTT	CAWSRGAGLYTGELFF
TRBD1	TRBV27	TRBJ2-7	-	TGTGCCAGCAGTGTACCGGGACAGGGAGGGAATAGGTACTTC	CASSVPGQGGNRYF
TRBD1	TRBV30	TRBJ1-4	-	TGTGCCTGGAGTCGACAGGGGGCCGGGAGTGAAAAACTGTTTTTT	CAWSRQGAGSEKLFF
-	TRBV7-2	TRBJ2-3	once	TGTGCCAGCAGCTCCTATGAGACAGATACGCAGTATTTT	CASSSYETDTQYF
-	TRBV5-1	TRBJ1-2	few	TGCGCCAGCAGCTCCAGCTATGGCTACACCTTC	CASSSSYGYTF
-	TRBV12-3/TRBV12-4	TRBJ2-2	-	TGTGCCACCTCGAGCGGAAACACCGGGGAGCTGTTTTTT	CATSSGNTGELFF
TRBD1	TRBV19	TRBJ1-2	-	TGTGCCAGTAGTATGTCCGGGACAGAAATTTACTATGGCTACACCTTC	CASSMSGTEIYYGYTF
-	TRBV11-2	TRBJ1-6	-	TGTGCCAGCAGCTTAGATCATGGCTCACCCCTCCACTTT	CASSLDHGSPLHF
TRBD1	TRBV15	TRBJ2-3	-	TGTGCCACCAGCGAGACAGGGGAGATCCAAGATACGCAGTATTTT	CATSETGEIQDTQYF
TRBD2	TRBV7-3	TRBJ2-5	-	TGTGCCAGCAGCTTGACTAGCGGGAGGGAAGAGACCCAGTACTTC	CASSLTSGREETQYF
-	TRBV4-3	TRBJ1-3	-	TGCGCCAGCAGCCAGGCACAGGGTAGAGTAAACACCATATATTTT	CASSQAQGRVNTIYF
-	TRBV6-1	TRBJ1-2	-	TGTGCCAGCAGTGAAGCGTCAGGTTCCTCTAACTATGGCTACACCTTC	CASSEASGSSNYGYTF
-	TRBV24-1	TRBJ2-3	-	TGTGCCACCAGTTTAAATCCGGGACAAAACACAGATACGCAGTATTTT	CATSLNPGQNTDTQYF
-	TRBV19	TRBJ1-2	-	TGTGCCAGTAGTATAGGGAACGGACAGAGCTATGGCTACACCTTC	CASSIGNGQSYGYTF
TRBD1	TRBV6-2/TRBV6-3	TRBJ2-5	once	TGTGCCAGCAGTTACTCCCCGCAGACAGGGGGGCGAGAGACCCAGTACTTC	CASSYSPQTGGRETQYF
-	TRBV5-6	TRBJ2-1	-	TGTGCCAGCAGCCCAGCAGGAGGGGCCTACAATGAGCAGTTCTTC	CASSPAGGAYNEQFF
TRBD1	TRBV19	TRBJ1-6	-	TGTGCCAGTAGTATCTTAACAGGGGGTTCACCCCTCCACTTT	CASSILTGGSPLHF
TRBD2	TRBV5-5	TRBJ2-4	-	TGTGCCAGCAGCTTGCTCGGGACTAGCGGTCAGAACATTCAGTACTTC	CASSLLGTSGQNIQYF
-	TRBV7-2	TRBJ2-7	-	TGTGCCAGCAGCCCAGGACTCGGTAGCTACGAGCAGTACTTC	CASSPGLGSYEQYF
-	TRBV5-1	TRBJ1-4	-	TGCGCCAGCAGCTCGGGATCGTCCAATGAAAAACTGTTTTTT	CASSSGSSNEKLFF
-	TRBV28	TRBJ1-5	-	TGTGCCAGCAGTTTCAGGCAGGTCAATCAGCCCCAGCATTTT	CASSFRQVNQPQHF
-	TRBV10-2	TRBJ1-5	-	TGCGCCATCTCAGATCGGGGGGGACCCAATCAGCCCCAGCATTTT	CAISDRGGPNQPQHF
TRBD1	TRBV4-2	TRBJ2-5	-	TGTGCCAGCAGCCAAGCCCTCGGGGGAGACAGGGGGAAAGAGACCCAGTACTTC	CASSQALGGDRGKETQYF
-	TRBV3-1/TRBV3-2	TRBJ2-5	-	TGTGCCAGCAGCCAAGATGGCCCAGCCAGGTCCCAGTACTTC	CASSQDGPARSQYF
-	TRBV7-2	TRBJ2-1	-	TGTGCCAGCAGCCAAATCCGGGGAACGAGGTACAATGAGCAGTTCTTC	CASSQIRGTRYNEQFF